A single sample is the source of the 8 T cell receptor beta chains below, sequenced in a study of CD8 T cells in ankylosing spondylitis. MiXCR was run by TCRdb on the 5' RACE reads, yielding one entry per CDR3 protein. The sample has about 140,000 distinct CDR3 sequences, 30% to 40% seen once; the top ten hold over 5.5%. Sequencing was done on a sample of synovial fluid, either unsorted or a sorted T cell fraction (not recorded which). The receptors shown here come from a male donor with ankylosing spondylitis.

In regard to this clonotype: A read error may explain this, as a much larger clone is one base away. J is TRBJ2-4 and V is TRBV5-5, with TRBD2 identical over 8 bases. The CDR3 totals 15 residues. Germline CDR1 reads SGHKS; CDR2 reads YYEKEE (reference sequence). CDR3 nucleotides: TGTGCCCGCAGCTTGGTTAGCGGGGAAAAAAACATTCAGTACTTC. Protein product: CARSLVSGEKNIQYF.

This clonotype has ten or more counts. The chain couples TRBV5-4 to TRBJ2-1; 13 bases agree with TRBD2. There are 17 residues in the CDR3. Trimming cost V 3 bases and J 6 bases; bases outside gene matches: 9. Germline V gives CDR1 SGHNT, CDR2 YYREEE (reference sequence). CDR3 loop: CASSSGTSGVLGNEQFF. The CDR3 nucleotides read TGTGCCAGCAGCTCCGGGACTAGCGGGGTTTTAGGCAATGAGCAGTTCTTC.

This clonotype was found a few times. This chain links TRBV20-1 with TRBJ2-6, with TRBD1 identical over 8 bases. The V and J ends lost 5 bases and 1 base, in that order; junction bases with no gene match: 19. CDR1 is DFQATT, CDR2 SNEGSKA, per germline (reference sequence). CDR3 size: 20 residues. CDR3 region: CSAPITRWGRGQSGANVLTF. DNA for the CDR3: TGCAGTGCTCCAATAACGAGGTGGGGCAGGGGGCAGTCTGGGGCCAACGTCCTGACTTTC.

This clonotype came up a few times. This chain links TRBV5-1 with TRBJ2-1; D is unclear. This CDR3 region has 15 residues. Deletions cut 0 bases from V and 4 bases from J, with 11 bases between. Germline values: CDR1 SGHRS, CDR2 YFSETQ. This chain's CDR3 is CASSLGAAAYNEQFF. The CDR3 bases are TGCGCCAGCAGCTTGGGGGCGGCAGCATACAATGAGCAGTTCTTC.

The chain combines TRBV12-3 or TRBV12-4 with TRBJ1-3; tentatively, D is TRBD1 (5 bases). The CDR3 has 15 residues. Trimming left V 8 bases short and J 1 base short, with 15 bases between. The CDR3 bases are TGTGCCAGCTCCCCGGGGGGATTTTCTGGAAACACCATATATTTT. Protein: CASSPGGFSGNTIYF.

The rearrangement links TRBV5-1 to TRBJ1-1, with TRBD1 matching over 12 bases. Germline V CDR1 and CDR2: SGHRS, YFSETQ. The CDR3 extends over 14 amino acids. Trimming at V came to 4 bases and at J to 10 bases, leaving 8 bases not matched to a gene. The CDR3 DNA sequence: TGCGCCAGCAGCCCAACGGGACAGGGGGCTGCAGCTTTCTTT. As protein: CASSPTGQGAAAFF.

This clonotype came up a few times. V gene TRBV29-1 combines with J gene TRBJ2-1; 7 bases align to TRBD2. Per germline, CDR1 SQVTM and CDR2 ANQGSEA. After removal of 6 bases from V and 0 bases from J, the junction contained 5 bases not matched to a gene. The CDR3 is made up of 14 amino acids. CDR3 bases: TGCAGCGTCCTGGGGGGGAGCTCCTACAATGAGCAGTTCTTC. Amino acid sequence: CSVLGGSSYNEQFF.

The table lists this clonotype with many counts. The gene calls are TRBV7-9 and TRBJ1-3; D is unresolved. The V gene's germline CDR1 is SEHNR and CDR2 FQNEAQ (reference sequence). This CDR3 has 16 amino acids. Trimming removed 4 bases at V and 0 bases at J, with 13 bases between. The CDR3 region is CASSYRTESSGNTIYF. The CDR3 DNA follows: TGTGCCAGCAGCTACCGGACGGAAAGCTCTGGAAACACCATATATTTT. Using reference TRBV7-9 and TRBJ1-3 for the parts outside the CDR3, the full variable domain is DTGVSQNPRHKITKRGQNVTFRCDPISEHNRLYWYRQTLGQGPEFLTYFQNEAQLEKSRLLSDRFSAERPKGSFSTLEIQRTEQGDSAMYLCASSYRTESSGNTIYFGEGSWLTVV.